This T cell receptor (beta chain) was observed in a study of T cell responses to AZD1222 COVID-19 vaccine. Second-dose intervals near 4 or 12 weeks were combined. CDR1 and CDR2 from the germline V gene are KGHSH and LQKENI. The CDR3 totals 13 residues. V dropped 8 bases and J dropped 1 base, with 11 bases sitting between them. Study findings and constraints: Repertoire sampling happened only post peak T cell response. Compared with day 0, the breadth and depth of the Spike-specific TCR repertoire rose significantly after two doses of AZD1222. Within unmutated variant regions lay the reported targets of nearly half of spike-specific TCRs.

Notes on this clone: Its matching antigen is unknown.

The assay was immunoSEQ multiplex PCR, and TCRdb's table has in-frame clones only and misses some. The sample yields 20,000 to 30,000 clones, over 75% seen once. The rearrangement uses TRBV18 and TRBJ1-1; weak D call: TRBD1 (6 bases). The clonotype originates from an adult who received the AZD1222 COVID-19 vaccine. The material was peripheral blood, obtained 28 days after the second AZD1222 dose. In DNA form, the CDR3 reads TGTGCCAGCGCGGACAGCCCGAACACTGAAGCTTTCTTT. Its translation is CASADSPNTEAFF.